This record looks at one T cell receptor beta chain sequence and its context. Antigen specificity is unknown. TCRdb's copy holds only in-frame clones and misses some; the assay was immunoSEQ multiplex PCR. The sample lists 6,000 to 8,000 clones, 65% occurring once. As to treatment: treatment-naive control, cytoreductive nephrectomy. Germline V CDR1 and CDR2: SQVTM, ANQGSEA. The CDR3 sequence is 12 residues long. Trimming removed 4 bases at V and 6 bases at J, with 10 bases between. The record originates from a study of radiation and T cells in renal cell carcinoma. Findings of the study overall: In nephrectomy-only tumors, top 100 clonotypes averaged approximately 40%, versus roughly 54% irradiated.

The sample here was tumor tissue, taken from a patient whose treatment was nephrectomy without radiotherapy. The TCR originated in a woman aged 70-85 years with renal cell carcinoma. The chain couples TRBV29-1 to TRBJ2-1; tentative D call: TRBD1 (5 bases). The CDR3, as DNA: TGCAGCGTTGCCCGACAGATCAATGAGCAGTTCTTC. It codes for CSVARQINEQFF.